Below are 13 T cell receptor beta chains sequenced from a single sample in a study of shared clonotypes between healthy human individuals. The assay was immunoSEQ multiplex PCR, and TCRdb's table has in-frame clones only and misses some. This table has around 1,900,000 clones, 90% to 95% appearing once. Naive CD8 populations comprised CD45RO-negative cells positively selected for CCR7, excluding terminally differentiated effector memory CD45RA+ cells. The sequencing input was naive CD8+ T cells from PBMCs. Source of these receptors: a man younger than 35 in good health. Some clones in this sample may be carry-over from other donors' samples.

J is TRBJ2-5 and V is TRBV7-9; D is undetermined. The V gene lost 6 bases and the J gene lost 5 bases, with 10 bases spanning the gap. The CDR3 sequence is 12 residues long. Germline V gene lookup returns CDR1 SEHNR and CDR2 FQNEAQ (reference sequence). DNA for the CDR3: TGTGCCAGCAGGCTTCAAGGGGAGACCCAGTACTTC. Its translation: CASRLQGETQYF.

The CDR3 sequence: CASSAGTDYYEQYF. The CDR3 nucleotides read TGTGCCAGCAGCGCCGGGACCGACTACTACGAGCAGTACTTC. The chain couples TRBV9 to TRBJ2-7; tentatively, D is TRBD1 or TRBD2 (5 bases each). Germline V CDR1 and CDR2: SGDLS, YYNGEE. This CDR3 contains 14 residues. V was pared by 3 bases and J by 3 bases, with 13 bases between.

The V call is TRBV28, the J call TRBJ1-5; D is unclear. This CDR3 contains 8 residues. CDR1 is MDHEN, CDR2 SYDVKM, per germline. The V gene lost 11 bases and the J gene lost 7 bases, with 3 bases spanning the gap. CDR3 nucleotide sequence: TGTGCCTCACAGCCCCAGCATTTT. This encodes CASQPQHF.

This clone was observed a single time. The V call is TRBV9, the J call TRBJ1-2; D possibly corresponds to TRBD1 (6 bases). Trimming cost V 3 bases and J 7 bases, with 10 bases left between them. In germline, CDR1 is SGDLS, CDR2 YYNGEE. The length of the CDR3 is 12 residues. The CDR3 region is CASSAGQSGYTF. In DNA, the CDR3 is TGTGCCAGCAGCGCCGGACAGTCTGGCTACACCTTC. The full variable domain, its missing parts supplied by reference TRBV9 and TRBJ1-2, is DSGVTQTPKHLITATGQRVTLRCSPRSGDLSVYWYQQSLDQGLQFLIQYYNGEERAKGNILERFSAQQFPDLHSELNLSSLELGDSALYFCASSAGQSGYTFGSGTRLTVV.

The CDR3 is CASSAPGQRNYGYTF. The CDR3 coding sequence is TGTGCCAGCAGCGCCCCGGGACAGCGGAACTATGGCTACACCTTC. The chain employs TRBV9 and TRBJ1-2, with 7 bases fitting TRBD1. The CDR3 extends over 15 amino acids. V trimming: 3 bases; J trimming: 2 bases; junction bases outside the gene matches: 7. The V gene's germline CDR1 is SGDLS and CDR2 YYNGEE.

The V call is TRBV4-1, the J call TRBJ1-5; 8 bases align to TRBD1. Trimming at V came to 4 bases and at J to 4 bases, leaving 6 bases not matched to a gene. The germline CDR1 and CDR2 sequences are MGHRA and YSYEKL. This CDR3 is 15 amino acids long. The DNA for the CDR3 is TGCGCCAGCAGCCTCTCAGGGGGCGGGAATCAGCCCCAGCATTTT. Encoded protein: CASSLSGGGNQPQHF.

The rearrangement joins TRBV6-5 to TRBJ2-5; D is unresolved. The germline V gene encodes CDR1 MNHEY and CDR2 SVGAGI. With 0 bases removed from V and 1 base from J, the gap between germline ends came to 6 bases. CDR3 size: 14 residues. CDR3 amino acids: CASSYSKLQETQYF. DNA of the CDR3: TGTGCCAGCAGTTACTCCAAGCTCCAAGAGACCCAGTACTTC.

This clone was detected only once. V is TRBV15 and J is TRBJ2-2, with TRBD1 as a possible D gene (6 bases). CDR1 is LNHNV, CDR2 YYDKDF, per germline (reference sequence). The CDR3 covers 14 residues. V dropped 6 bases and J dropped 0 bases, with 8 bases sitting between them. The CDR3 here is CATRGTTNTGELFF. For the CDR3, the DNA is TGTGCCACCAGAGGGACAACGAACACCGGGGAGCTGTTTTTT.

The chain joins TRBV6-4 to TRBJ2-7, with D perhaps matching TRBD1 (5 bases). The CDR3 is 13 residues long. With 2 bases removed from V and 4 bases from J, the gap between germline ends came to 9 bases. Germline V gene sequence: CDR1 MRHNA, CDR2 SNTAGT. The CDR3 bases are TGTGCCAGCAGTGACCGTGACAGTTACGAGCAGTACTTC. The encoded protein is CASSDRDSYEQYF.

The genes are TRBV9 and TRBJ2-1; 8 positions agree with TRBD2. Looked up from germline, CDR1 is SGDLS and CDR2 is YYNGEE. The V segment lost 0 bases and the J segment 6 bases; nucleotides outside the gene matches: 8. The CDR3 sequence is 16 residues long. CDR3 loop: CASSVVPSGYLNEQFF. The CDR3 coding sequence is TGTGCCAGCAGCGTAGTGCCTAGCGGGTACCTCAATGAGCAGTTCTTC.

The chain links TRBV7-9 to TRBJ1-1; a possible D gene is TRBD1 (5 bases). The V end lost 4 bases, the J end lost 5 bases, and 14 bases lay between the germline ends. Germline lookup yields CDR1 SEHNR and CDR2 FQNEAQ (reference sequence). This CDR3 comprises 14 residues. CDR3 DNA: TGTGCCAGCAGCTCGGGACTGGTAGGGACTGAAGCTTTCTTT. Encoded protein: CASSSGLVGTEAFF.

The chain combines TRBV11-1 with TRBJ2-7; possible D gene TRBD2, 6 bases. The CDR3 spans 15 residues. Per the germline V gene, CDR1 is SGHAT and CDR2 is FQDESV (reference sequence). With 5 bases removed from V and 0 bases from J, the gap between germline ends came to 14 bases. In DNA, the CDR3 is TGTGCCAGCAGCCCCATGCGGGGTAGCTCCTACGAGCAGTACTTC. This translates into CASSPMRGSSYEQYF. The full variable domain, in which reference TRBV11-1 and TRBJ2-7 provide the parts outside the CDR3, is EAEVAQSPRYKITEKSQAVAFWCDPISGHATLYWYRQILGQGPELLVQFQDESVVDDSQLPKDRFSAERLKGVDSTLKIQPAELGDSAMYLCASSPMRGSSYEQYFGPGTRLTVT.

The rearrangement uses TRBV6-5 and TRBJ1-2; possibly TRBD1 for D (5 bases). The CDR3 consists of 16 residues. The V and J ends lost 0 bases and 5 bases respectively, with 16 bases between them. CDR1 is MNHEY, CDR2 SVGAGI, per germline. CDR3 residues: CASSYSSQGAGYGYTF. The DNA for the CDR3 is TGTGCCAGCAGTTACTCGAGTCAGGGTGCTGGATATGGCTACACCTTC.